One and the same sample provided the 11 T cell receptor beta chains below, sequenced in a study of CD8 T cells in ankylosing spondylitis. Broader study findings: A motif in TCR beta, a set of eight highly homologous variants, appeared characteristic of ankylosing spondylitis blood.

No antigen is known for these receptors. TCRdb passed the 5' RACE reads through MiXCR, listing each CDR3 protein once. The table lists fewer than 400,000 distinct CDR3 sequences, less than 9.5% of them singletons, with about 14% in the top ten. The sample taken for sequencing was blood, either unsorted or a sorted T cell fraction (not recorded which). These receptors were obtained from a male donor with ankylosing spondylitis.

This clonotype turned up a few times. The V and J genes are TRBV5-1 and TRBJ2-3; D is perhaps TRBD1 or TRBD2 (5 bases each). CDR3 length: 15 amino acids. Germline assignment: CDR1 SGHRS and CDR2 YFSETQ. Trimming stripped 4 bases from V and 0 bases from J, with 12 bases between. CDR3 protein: CASSTTGTSTDTQYF. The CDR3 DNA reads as TGCGCCAGCAGCACTACCGGGACGAGCACAGATACGCAGTATTTT. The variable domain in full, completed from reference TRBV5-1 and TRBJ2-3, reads KAGVTQTPRYLIKTRGQQVTLSCSPISGHRSVSWYQQTPGQGLQFLFEYFSETQRNKGNFPGRFSGRQFSNSRSEMNVSTLELGDSALYLCASSTTGTSTDTQYFGPGTRLTVL.

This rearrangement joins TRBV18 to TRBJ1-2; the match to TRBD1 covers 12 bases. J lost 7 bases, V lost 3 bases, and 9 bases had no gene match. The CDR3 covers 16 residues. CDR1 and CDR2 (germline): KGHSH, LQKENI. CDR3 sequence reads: CASSPYRGQGAIGYTF. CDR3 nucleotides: TGTGCCAGCTCACCTTACCGGGGACAGGGGGCTATTGGCTACACCTTC. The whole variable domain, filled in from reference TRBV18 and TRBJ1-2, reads NAGVMQNPRHLVRRRGQEARLRCSPMKGHSHVYWYRQLPEEGLKFMVYLQKENIIDESGMPKERFSAEFPKEGPSILRIQQVVRGDSAAYFCASSPYRGQGAIGYTFGSGTRLTVV.

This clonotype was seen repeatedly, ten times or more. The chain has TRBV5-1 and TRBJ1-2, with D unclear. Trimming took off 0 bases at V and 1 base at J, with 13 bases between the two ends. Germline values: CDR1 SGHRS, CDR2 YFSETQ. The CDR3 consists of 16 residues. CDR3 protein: CASSLAPPHYNYGYTF. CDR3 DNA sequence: TGCGCCAGCAGCTTGGCCCCGCCGCATTATAACTATGGCTACACCTTC. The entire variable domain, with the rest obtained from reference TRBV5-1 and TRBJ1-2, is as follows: KAGVTQTPRYLIKTRGQQVTLSCSPISGHRSVSWYQQTPGQGLQFLFEYFSETQRNKGNFPGRFSGRQFSNSRSEMNVSTLELGDSALYLCASSLAPPHYNYGYTFGSGTRLTVV.

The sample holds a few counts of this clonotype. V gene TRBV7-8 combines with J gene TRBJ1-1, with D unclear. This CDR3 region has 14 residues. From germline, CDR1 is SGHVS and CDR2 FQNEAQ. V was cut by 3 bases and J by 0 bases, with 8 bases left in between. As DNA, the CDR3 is TGTGCCAGCAGCTTGGATGGTTTGAACACTGAAGCTTTCTTT. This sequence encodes CASSLDGLNTEAFF.

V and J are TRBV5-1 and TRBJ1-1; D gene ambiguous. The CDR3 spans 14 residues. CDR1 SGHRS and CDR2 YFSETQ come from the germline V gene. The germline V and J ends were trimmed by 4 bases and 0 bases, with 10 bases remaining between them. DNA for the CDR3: TGCGCCAGCAGCCCTGGCAACGTGAACACTGAAGCTTTCTTT. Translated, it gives CASSPGNVNTEAFF. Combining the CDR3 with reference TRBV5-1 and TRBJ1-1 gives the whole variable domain KAGVTQTPRYLIKTRGQQVTLSCSPISGHRSVSWYQQTPGQGLQFLFEYFSETQRNKGNFPGRFSGRQFSNSRSEMNVSTLELGDSALYLCASSPGNVNTEAFFGQGTRLTVV.

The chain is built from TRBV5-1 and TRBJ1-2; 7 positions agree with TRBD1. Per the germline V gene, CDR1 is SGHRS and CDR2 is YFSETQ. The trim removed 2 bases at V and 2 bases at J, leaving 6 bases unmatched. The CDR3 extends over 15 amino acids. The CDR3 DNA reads TGCGCCAGCAGCTTCGGGACAGATTTAAACTATGGCTACACCTTC. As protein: CASSFGTDLNYGYTF.

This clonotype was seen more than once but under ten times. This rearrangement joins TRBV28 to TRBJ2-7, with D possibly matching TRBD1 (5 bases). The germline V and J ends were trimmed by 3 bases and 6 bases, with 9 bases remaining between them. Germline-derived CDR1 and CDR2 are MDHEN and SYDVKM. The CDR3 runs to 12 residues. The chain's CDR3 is CASSFSGREQYF. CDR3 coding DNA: TGTGCCAGCAGTTTCTCAGGGCGCGAGCAGTACTTC. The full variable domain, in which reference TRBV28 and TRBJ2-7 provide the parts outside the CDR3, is DVKVTQSSRYLVKRTGEKVFLECVQDMDHENMFWYRQDPGLGLRLIYFSYDVKMKEKGDIPEGYSVSREKKERFSLILESASTNQTSMYLCASSFSGREQYFGPGTRLTVT.

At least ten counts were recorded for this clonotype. CDR3 region: CAIRGLAGADTQYF. CDR3 coding DNA: TGTGCCATCAGGGGACTAGCGGGAGCAGATACGCAGTATTTT. The chain links TRBV10-3 to TRBJ2-3; 14 bases agree with TRBD2. This CDR3 spans 14 amino acids. CDR1 is ENHRY, CDR2 SYGVKD, per germline. V lost 6 bases and J lost 4; bases outside the gene matches: 0.

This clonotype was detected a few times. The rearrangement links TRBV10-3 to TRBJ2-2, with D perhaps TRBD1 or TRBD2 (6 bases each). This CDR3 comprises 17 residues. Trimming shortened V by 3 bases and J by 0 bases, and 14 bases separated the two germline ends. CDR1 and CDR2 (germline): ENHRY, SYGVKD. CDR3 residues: CAISDSTGGANTGELFF. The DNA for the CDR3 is TGTGCCATCAGTGATTCGACAGGAGGGGCGAACACCGGGGAGCTGTTTTTT.

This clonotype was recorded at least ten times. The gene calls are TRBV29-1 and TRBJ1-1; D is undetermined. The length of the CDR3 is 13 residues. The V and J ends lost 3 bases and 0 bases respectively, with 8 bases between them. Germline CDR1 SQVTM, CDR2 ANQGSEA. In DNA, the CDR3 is TGCAGCGTTGAGGGGTTAATGAACACTGAAGCTTTCTTT. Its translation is CSVEGLMNTEAFF.

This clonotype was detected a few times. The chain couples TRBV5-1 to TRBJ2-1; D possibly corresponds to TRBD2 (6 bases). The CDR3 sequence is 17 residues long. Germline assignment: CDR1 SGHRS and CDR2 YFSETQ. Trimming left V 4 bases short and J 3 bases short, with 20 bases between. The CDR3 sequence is CASSKAQVWEDYNEQFF. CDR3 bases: TGCGCCAGCAGCAAAGCGCAGGTCTGGGAGGACTACAATGAGCAGTTCTTC.